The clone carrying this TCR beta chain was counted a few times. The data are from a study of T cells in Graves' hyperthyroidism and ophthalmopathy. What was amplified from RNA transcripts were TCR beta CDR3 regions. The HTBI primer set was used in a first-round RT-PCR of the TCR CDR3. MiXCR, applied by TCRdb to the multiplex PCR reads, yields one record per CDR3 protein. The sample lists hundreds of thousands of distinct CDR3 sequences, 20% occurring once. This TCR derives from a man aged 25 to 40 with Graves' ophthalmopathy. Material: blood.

The chain's CDR3 is CGEVSGRSYEQYF. CDR3 DNA sequence: TGCGGGGAGGTCAGCGGGAGGTCGTACGAGCAGTACTTC. V usage is TRBV10-1 and J usage is TRBJ2-7; TRBD2 aligns across 9 bases. The V gene's germline CDR1 is WNHNN and CDR2 SYGVQD (reference sequence). The CDR3 spans 13 residues.